These T cell receptor beta chains were read from a single sample in a study of blood T cells in healthy people across ages. MiXCR, applied by TCRdb to the 5' RACE reads, yields one record per CDR3 protein. There are about 580,000 distinct CDR3 sequences in the sample; more than 45% occur only once, and roughly 24% lies in the top ten. Sequencing was carried out using blood. These receptors originate from a man aged 80 or over in good health. CDR3s include the opening cysteine and the closing phenylalanine or tryptophan. A D gene is named only where the DNA matches it firmly. Some rows mark clone size as missing; the rest say once, few, many or name a class of expanded clone.

D: -; length: 16; V: TRBV7-2; size: many; J: TRBJ2-2; DNA: TGTGCCAGCAGCCCGCGAGGGGTCGCGAACACCGGGGAGCTGTTTTTT; CDR3: CASSPRGVANTGELFF
D: -; length: 14; V: TRBV9; size: -; J: TRBJ1-2; DNA: TGTGCCAGCAGCCCCAGGCAGACAGGACTTGGCTACACCTTC; CDR3: CASSPRQTGLGYTF
D: TRBD2; length: 15; V: TRBV2; size: -; J: TRBJ2-7; DNA: TGTGCCAGCAGTGATATCGGGGGGGGAATTTACGAGCAGTACTTC; CDR3: CASSDIGGGIYEQYF
D: -; length: 15; V: TRBV12-3/TRBV12-4; size: -; J: TRBJ2-4; DNA: TGTGCCAGCAGTTGGGGGGTAGTTGCCAAAAACATTCAGTACTTC; CDR3: CASSWGVVAKNIQYF
D: -; length: 15; V: TRBV6-2/TRBV6-3; size: -; J: TRBJ1-2; DNA: TGTGCCAGCAGTTACCCGGGGCGGACTAACTATGGCTACACCTTC; CDR3: CASSYPGRTNYGYTF
D: -; length: 15; V: TRBV4-2; size: many; J: TRBJ2-7; DNA: TGTGCCAGCAGCCAAGGGGCCGGGAGAGAAGGAGAGCAGTACTTC; CDR3: CASSQGAGREGEQYF
D: -; length: 13; V: TRBV29-1; size: few; J: TRBJ2-1; DNA: TGCAGCGCCGGGGATCCGGGAGTAAAGGAGCAGTTCTTC; CDR3: CSAGDPGVKEQFF
D: -; length: 14; V: TRBV7-9; size: few; J: TRBJ2-1; DNA: TGTGCCAGCAGCTTAGGGCGGGACTACAATGAGCAGTTCTTC; CDR3: CASSLGRDYNEQFF
D: -; length: 15; V: TRBV3-1; size: -; J: TRBJ1-2; DNA: TGTGCCAGCAGCCAAGAAGGGCAGGGCTCCTATGGCTACACCTTC; CDR3: CASSQEGQGSYGYTF
D: TRBD2; length: 15; V: TRBV11-1; size: few; J: TRBJ2-3; DNA: TGTGCCAGCAGCGCGAGAGCGGGACCCACAGATACGCAGTATTTT; CDR3: CASSARAGPTDTQYF
D: -; length: 15; V: TRBV29-1; size: once; J: TRBJ2-7; DNA: TGCAGCGGTAAAGGTGGGGGCGCGTCCGCCGGTGAGCAGTACTTC; CDR3: CSGKGGGASAGEQYF
D: TRBD1; length: 13; V: TRBV30; size: -; J: TRBJ1-2; DNA: TGTGCCTGGAGTGTACTGGGACAGGGTGGCTACACCTTC; CDR3: CAWSVLGQGGYTF
D: -; length: 14; V: TRBV6-2/TRBV6-3; size: -; J: TRBJ1-1; DNA: TGTGCCAGCAGGCCACTGGACACCCGGCCTGAAGCTTTCTTT; CDR3: CASRPLDTRPEAFF
D: -; length: 16; V: TRBV10-3; size: -; J: TRBJ1-5; DNA: TGTGCCATCAGGGGCTATGCGGCGATACTCAATCAGCCCCAGCATTTT; CDR3: CAIRGYAAILNQPQHF
D: -; length: 15; V: TRBV24-1; size: -; J: TRBJ2-1; DNA: TGTGCCACCAGTGCAGCTGGGGGATATTACAATGAGCAGTTCTTC; CDR3: CATSAAGGYYNEQFF
D: -; length: 12; V: TRBV6-5; size: many; J: TRBJ1-5; DNA: TGTGCCAGCAGTTACCCCAAAGGTCCCCAGCATTTT; CDR3: CASSYPKGPQHF
D: -; length: 14; V: TRBV5-1; size: -; J: TRBJ2-7; DNA: TGCGCCAGCAGTAGCGGGACAGTACTCTACGAGCAGTACTTC; CDR3: CASSSGTVLYEQYF
D: -; length: 13; V: TRBV10-3; size: -; J: TRBJ2-5; DNA: TGTGCCATCAGTGCTCGACGGGTGGAGACCCAGTACTTC; CDR3: CAISARRVETQYF
D: TRBD2; length: 16; V: TRBV4-3; size: -; J: TRBJ2-1; DNA: TGCGCCAGCAGCCAAGGAGCCGCTAGCGGGACCGATGAGCAGTTCTTC; CDR3: CASSQGAASGTDEQFF
D: TRBD2; length: 16; V: TRBV3-1; size: -; J: TRBJ2-3; DNA: TGTGCCAGCAGCCAGCTTGGAGGGACTAGCCTGGGTACGCAGTATTTT; CDR3: CASSQLGGTSLGTQYF
D: TRBD1; length: 15; V: TRBV13; size: -; J: TRBJ2-7; DNA: TGTGCCAGCAGCTCCGGGACAGGGGGACGCCAAGAGCAGTACTTC; CDR3: CASSSGTGGRQEQYF
D: -; length: 14; V: TRBV20-1; size: few; J: TRBJ2-1; DNA: TGCAGTGCTAGGGAACCCTCCGGCAGGGATGAGCAGTTCTTC; CDR3: CSAREPSGRDEQFF
D: -; length: 14; V: TRBV12-3/TRBV12-4; size: -; J: TRBJ1-2; DNA: TGTGCCAGCAGTTTAGTGGGGTCTGTGTATGGCTACACCTTC; CDR3: CASSLVGSVYGYTF
D: TRBD1; length: 14; V: TRBV6-6; size: many; J: TRBJ1-5; DNA: TGTGCCAGCAGCTTGGGCGACAGGGACCAGCCCCAGCATTTT; CDR3: CASSLGDRDQPQHF
D: TRBD1; length: 15; V: TRBV10-3; size: -; J: TRBJ2-7; DNA: TGTGCCATCAGTGGGGGACAGGGGGGCACCTACGAGCAGTACTTC; CDR3: CAISGGQGGTYEQYF
D: -; length: 13; V: TRBV5-1; size: -; J: TRBJ2-2; DNA: TGCGCCAGCAGCTACGAGATTACCGGGGAGCTGTTTTTT; CDR3: CASSYEITGELFF
D: TRBD2; length: 16; V: TRBV12-3/TRBV12-4; size: -; J: TRBJ2-3; DNA: TGTGCCAGCAGTTTCGGGACTAGCGGGTTCACAGATACGCAGTATTTT; CDR3: CASSFGTSGFTDTQYF
D: -; length: 12; V: TRBV6-2/TRBV6-3; size: few; J: TRBJ2-1; DNA: TGTGCCAGCAGTTTCCCGGGGTATGAGCAGTTCTTC; CDR3: CASSFPGYEQFF
D: -; length: 14; V: TRBV20-1; size: few; J: TRBJ1-1; DNA: TGCAGTGCTAAGATGGGGGTCATGAACACTGAAGCTTTCTTT; CDR3: CSAKMGVMNTEAFF
D: TRBD2; length: 16; V: TRBV5-1; size: few; J: TRBJ2-7; DNA: TGCGCCAGCAGCTCCTTCCCGGGAGGCGGCTCCTACGAGCAGTACTTC; CDR3: CASSSFPGGGSYEQYF
D: -; length: 12; V: TRBV6-5; size: -; J: TRBJ2-3; DNA: TGTGCCTGTAGCCAACAACCAGACACGCAGTATTTT; CDR3: CACSQQPDTQYF
D: -; length: 13; V: TRBV5-1; size: few; J: TRBJ1-5; DNA: TGCGCGCGTACTGGGGGCTACAATCAGCCCCAGCATTTT; CDR3: CARTGGYNQPQHF
D: -; length: 16; V: TRBV5-1; size: once; J: TRBJ2-2; DNA: TGCGCCAGCAGCCCCGAAGGCAGAACGAACACCGGGGAGCTGTTTTTT; CDR3: CASSPEGRTNTGELFF
D: TRBD2; length: 16; V: TRBV29-1; size: few; J: TRBJ2-3; DNA: TGCAGCGTTGACCGATCAATAGCGGGAGCTGGAGATACGCAGTATTTT; CDR3: CSVDRSIAGAGDTQYF
D: TRBD1; length: 16; V: TRBV15; size: few; J: TRBJ2-1; DNA: TGTGCCACCAGCAGACCTCCGAGGACAGGGCGCAATGAGCAGTTCTTC; CDR3: CATSRPPRTGRNEQFF
D: TRBD2; length: 16; V: TRBV6-2/TRBV6-3; size: few; J: TRBJ2-7; DNA: TGTGCCAGCAGGACCAACAAGCGGGGATTCACCTACGAGCAGTACTTC; CDR3: CASRTNKRGFTYEQYF
D: TRBD2; length: 12; V: TRBV7-2; size: -; J: TRBJ2-1; DNA: TGTGCCAGCAGGAAGACTAGCGATCAGCAGTTCTTC; CDR3: CASRKTSDQQFF
D: -; length: 12; V: TRBV18; size: few; J: TRBJ2-1; DNA: TGTGCCAGCTCACCCGGAGACAGGGAGCAGTTCTTC; CDR3: CASSPGDREQFF
D: -; length: 14; V: TRBV4-1; size: many; J: TRBJ2-1; DNA: TGCGCCAGCAGCCAAGATACGGCCCGGGATGAGCAGTTCTTC; CDR3: CASSQDTARDEQFF
D: -; length: 15; V: TRBV7-6; size: -; J: TRBJ2-3; DNA: TGTGCCAGCAGCTTAGGCATCCCTAGCACAGATACGCAGTATTTT; CDR3: CASSLGIPSTDTQYF
D: TRBD2; length: 14; V: TRBV12-3/TRBV12-4; size: few; J: TRBJ2-1; DNA: TGTGCCAGCAGTGGGGGACTAGCTCCCAATGAGCAGTTCTTC; CDR3: CASSGGLAPNEQFF
D: TRBD2; length: 15; V: TRBV11-2; size: -; J: TRBJ2-1; DNA: TGTGCCAGCAGCCCGGGACCGGGAGGTGGCAATGAGCAGTTCTTC; CDR3: CASSPGPGGGNEQFF
D: TRBD1; length: 15; V: TRBV3-1; size: -; J: TRBJ1-2; DNA: TGTGCCAGCAGCCCAGGGGACAGGCTCCGGTATGGCTACACCTTC; CDR3: CASSPGDRLRYGYTF
D: -; length: 14; V: TRBV7-2; size: -; J: TRBJ2-5; DNA: TGTGCCAGCACCCTTGATAGGAGCCAAGAGACCCAGTACTTC; CDR3: CASTLDRSQETQYF
D: -; length: 16; V: TRBV7-2; size: -; J: TRBJ2-7; DNA: TGTGCCAGCAGCCGAGGTGTGTGGAGGGCCCCTTACGAGCAGTACTTC; CDR3: CASSRGVWRAPYEQYF
D: -; length: 12; V: TRBV7-9; size: -; J: TRBJ2-3; DNA: TGTGCCAGCAGAGGGGGAGCAGATACGCAGTATTTT; CDR3: CASRGGADTQYF
D: TRBD1; length: 16; V: TRBV27; size: -; J: TRBJ2-6; DNA: TGTGCCAGCAGTAGACAGGGGGCATCTGGGGCCAACGTCCTGACTTTC; CDR3: CASSRQGASGANVLTF
D: -; length: 14; V: TRBV4-2; size: -; J: TRBJ2-2; DNA: TGTGCCAGCAGCCAAGAGCAGGGTGTCGGGGAGCTGTTTTTT; CDR3: CASSQEQGVGELFF
D: -; length: 14; V: TRBV20-1; size: few; J: TRBJ2-7; DNA: TGCAGTGCTAGAGATGCCTCGGCAGCTTACGAGCAGTACTTC; CDR3: CSARDASAAYEQYF